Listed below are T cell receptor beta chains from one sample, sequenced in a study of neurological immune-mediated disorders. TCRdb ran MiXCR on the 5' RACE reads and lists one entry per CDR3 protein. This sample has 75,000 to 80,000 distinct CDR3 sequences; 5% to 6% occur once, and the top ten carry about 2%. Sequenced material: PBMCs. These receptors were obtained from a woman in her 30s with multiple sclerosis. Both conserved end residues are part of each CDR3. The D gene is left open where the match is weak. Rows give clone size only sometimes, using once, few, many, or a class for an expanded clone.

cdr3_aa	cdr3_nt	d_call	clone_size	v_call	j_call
CASSLALSTDTQYF	TGCGCCAGCAGCTTAGCGCTTAGCACAGATACGCAGTATTTT	.	.	TRBV5-1	TRBJ2-3
CATSSVRDSNQPQHF	TGTGCCACCAGCAGCGTCCGAGACAGCAATCAGCCCCAGCATTTT	.	many	TRBV15	TRBJ1-5
CSAARDRVRGGEQYF	TGCAGTGCCGCCCGGGACAGGGTGAGAGGAGGCGAGCAGTACTTC	TRBD1	many	TRBV20-1	TRBJ2-7
CSAASGNNEQFF	TGCAGTGCCGCTAGCGGTAACAATGAGCAGTTCTTC	TRBD2	few	TRBV20-1	TRBJ2-1
CASSRVGISVHEQYF	TGTGCCAGCAGCCGCGTAGGGATTTCTGTACACGAGCAGTACTTC	.	many	TRBV28	TRBJ2-7
CASSLEDRSYGYTF	TGTGCCAGCAGCTTAGAGGACAGGAGCTATGGCTACACCTTC	TRBD1	many	TRBV7-9	TRBJ1-2
CASSLPHARARGIQYF	TGTGCCAGCAGTTTACCCCATGCCCGGGCGCGGGGCATTCAGTACTTC	.	many	TRBV12-3/TRBV12-4	TRBJ2-4
CASSTLAGGWKNLRELFF	TGTGCCAGCAGCACGCTAGCGGGAGGGTGGAAAAATCTCAGGGAGCTGTTTTTT	TRBD2	many	TRBV7-2	TRBJ2-2
CASSGYTYEQYF	TGTGCCAGCTCTGGGTACACCTACGAGCAGTACTTC	.	.	TRBV6-1	TRBJ2-7
CSASTSGGAGETQYF	TGCAGTGCTAGTACTAGCGGGGGGGCCGGGGAGACCCAGTACTTC	TRBD2	few	TRBV20-1	TRBJ2-5
CASNEQGSNQPQHF	TGTGCCAGTAACGAACAGGGTAGCAATCAGCCCCAGCATTTT	.	few	TRBV19	TRBJ1-5
CASSQGSRTDTQYF	TGCGCCAGCAGCCAAGGCAGCCGCACAGATACGCAGTATTTT	.	.	TRBV4-1	TRBJ2-3
CASSLRQDQETQYF	TGTGCCAGCAGCCTCCGACAGGATCAAGAGACCCAGTACTTC	.	many	TRBV7-2	TRBJ2-5
CASSLAPTTEAFF	TGTGCCAGCAGCTTAGCCCCGACCACTGAAGCTTTCTTT	.	many	TRBV7-9	TRBJ1-1
CSAAPGGTQYF	TGCAGTGCTGCCCCCGGGGGAACCCAGTACTTC	.	many	TRBV20-1	TRBJ2-5
CASSEMQPNTGELFF	TGTGCCAGCAGTGAAATGCAGCCGAACACCGGGGAGCTGTTTTTT	.	many	TRBV6-1	TRBJ2-2
CASSAQRGTFTDTQYF	TGTGCCAGCAGCGCTCAGCGGGGGACCTTCACAGATACGCAGTATTTT	.	few	TRBV21-1	TRBJ2-3
CASTPSAGTSKRYNEQFF	TGTGCCAGCACCCCCTCGGCGGGGACCTCGAAGCGATACAATGAGCAGTTCTTC	.	many	TRBV12-3/TRBV12-4	TRBJ2-1
CASSWLDTGELFF	TGCGCCAGCAGCTGGCTTGACACCGGGGAGCTGTTTTTT	.	many	TRBV5-1	TRBJ2-2
CASSLGQGIDNEQFF	TGTGCCAGCAGTTTAGGACAGGGAATCGACAATGAGCAGTTCTTC	TRBD1	.	TRBV12-3/TRBV12-4	TRBJ2-1
CASSLSLSGNTIYF	TGCGCCAGCAGCTTGTCCCTCTCTGGAAACACCATATATTTT	.	many	TRBV5-1	TRBJ1-3
CSADRVVNEQFF	TGCAGTGCTGACAGGGTGGTCAATGAGCAGTTCTTC	TRBD1	many	TRBV20-1	TRBJ2-1
CASSPQGGAEQETQYF	TGTGCCAGCAGCCCGCAAGGGGGGGCCGAACAAGAGACCCAGTACTTC	.	many	TRBV21-1	TRBJ2-5
CASSFQETNTEAFF	TGTGCCAGCAGTTTTCAGGAAACGAACACTGAAGCTTTCTTT	.	many	TRBV12-3/TRBV12-4	TRBJ1-1
CSARIEWAELNTEAFF	TGCAGTGCAAGGATCGAATGGGCGGAATTGAACACTGAAGCTTTCTTT	.	many	TRBV20-1	TRBJ1-1
CSARDPNRDSYNSPLHF	TGCAGTGCTAGAGATCCCAACCGGGACAGCTATAATTCACCCCTCCACTTT	TRBD1	many	TRBV20-1	TRBJ1-6
CASSSRDEKLFF	TGTGCCAGCAGCTCGCGTGATGAAAAACTGTTTTTT	.	many	TRBV5-5	TRBJ1-4
CASSSTGGSQTDTQYF	TGTGCCAGCAGCTCCACCGGAGGGAGTCAGACAGATACGCAGTATTTT	.	.	TRBV11-2	TRBJ2-3
CSVASDGETQYF	TGCAGTGTTGCGTCGGACGGTGAGACCCAGTACTTC	.	.	TRBV20-1	TRBJ2-5
CASSLNTPGGYTF	TGTGCCAGCAGCCTCAATACCCCGGGTGGCTACACCTTC	.	many	TRBV3-1	TRBJ1-2
CAISGQGVLNTEAFF	TGTGCCATCAGCGGACAGGGTGTATTGAACACTGAAGCTTTCTTT	TRBD1	many	TRBV10-3	TRBJ1-1
CSVVRSEQFF	TGCAGCGTTGTAAGATCGGAGCAGTTCTTC	.	.	TRBV29-1	TRBJ2-1
CSATIPGTGEGEGAFF	TGCAGTGCTACAATCCCCGGGACAGGGGAGGGGGAGGGGGCTTTCTTT	TRBD1	many	TRBV20-1	TRBJ1-1
CASPQRGGGVRYNEQFF	TGTGCCAGCCCCCAAAGGGGAGGCGGAGTCAGGTACAATGAGCAGTTCTTC	.	many	TRBV7-4	TRBJ2-1
CASSQGPSGGTRGDTQYF	TGTGCCAGCAGCCAGGGACCCAGCGGGGGGACTCGAGGAGATACGCAGTATTTT	TRBD2	many	TRBV3-1	TRBJ2-3
CATSGEGGEQFF	TGTGCCACCAGTGGGGAAGGGGGTGAGCAGTTCTTC	.	many	TRBV24-1	TRBJ2-1
CASTPVPKFRVERGGYNEQFF	TGTGCCAGCACCCCCGTACCCAAGTTCCGGGTTGAGAGGGGGGGCTACAATGAGCAGTTCTTC	.	many	TRBV7-9	TRBJ2-1
CASSFSSDRGRGAFF	TGTGCCAGCAGCTTTTCGTCCGACAGGGGACGGGGAGCTTTCTTT	TRBD1	.	TRBV5-5	TRBJ1-1
CASSFGGMSLEKIIF	TGTGCCAGCAGTTTCGGGGGTATGAGCCTAGAAAAAATTATTTTT	.	many	TRBV28	TRBJ1-4
CASSLGDATVGNIQYF	TGCGCCAGCAGCTTGGGGGACGCCACAGTGGGAAACATTCAGTACTTC	.	many	TRBV5-1	TRBJ2-4
CDSSMDPYEQYF	TGTGACAGCAGCATGGACCCTTACGAGCAGTACTTC	.	few	TRBV5-5	TRBJ2-7
CASSRTSGRAPDTQYF	TGTGCCAGCAGTAGGACTAGCGGGAGGGCCCCAGATACGCAGTATTTT	TRBD2	many	TRBV12-3/TRBV12-4	TRBJ2-3
CATSGTGGRTDTQYF	TGTGCCACCAGTGGCACAGGGGGACGCACAGATACGCAGTATTTT	TRBD1	many	TRBV24-1	TRBJ2-3
CASSESIRRQNTEAFF	TGCGCCAGCAGTGAGTCGATTCGACGGCAGAACACTGAAGCTTTCTTT	.	.	TRBV10-2	TRBJ1-1
CAASPKQADTQYF	TGTGCCGCCAGCCCTAAACAGGCAGATACGCAGTATTTT	.	few	TRBV10-3	TRBJ2-3
CSATKGVNTEAFF	TGCAGTGCTACAAAGGGCGTAAACACTGAAGCTTTCTTT	.	many	TRBV20-1	TRBJ1-1
CASSPGTLNTGELFF	TGTGCCAGCAGTCCCGGGACCTTGAACACCGGGGAGCTGTTTTTT	.	.	TRBV27	TRBJ2-2
CSAKPGLSSYEQYF	TGCAGTGCTAAACCGGGACTTAGCTCCTACGAGCAGTACTTC	.	many	TRBV20-1	TRBJ2-7
CASIRKRVYEQYF	TGTGCCAGCATTAGAAAGAGGGTCTACGAGCAGTACTTC	.	many	TRBV27	TRBJ2-7
CAIPIGTSGGSEEPDTQYF	TGTGCCATCCCGATTGGGACTAGCGGGGGGTCCGAAGAGCCAGATACGCAGTATTTT	TRBD2	many	TRBV10-3	TRBJ2-3
CASSLSSNQPQHF	TGTGCCAGCAGTTTATCGAGCAATCAGCCCCAGCATTTT	.	many	TRBV27	TRBJ1-5
CASTTGGVKGELFF	TGTGCCAGCACCACAGGGGGGGTCAAGGGGGAGCTGTTTTTT	.	.	TRBV7-2	TRBJ2-2
CASSEAGGLNTGELFF	TGTGCCAGCAGTGAAGCGGGAGGCTTGAACACCGGGGAGCTGTTTTTT	.	many	TRBV6-1	TRBJ2-2
CASSRDRFYNEQFF	TGCGCCAGCAGCCGGGACAGATTTTACAATGAGCAGTTCTTC	TRBD1	few	TRBV5-1	TRBJ2-1
CAISESQYSYEQYF	TGTGCCATCAGTGAGTCCCAATATAGTTACGAGCAGTACTTC	.	many	TRBV10-3	TRBJ2-7